The present T cell receptor (beta chain) was sequenced within a study of human T cells and chemical hapten exposure. Study summary: Patients were given diphenylcyclopropenone on the scalp weekly across the roughly 25-week study. Patches that contained 0.01% DPC were applied to the upper back and read at 6 days. The study's findings and limits: Patch test score rose with PT1 expanded TCRs, significant at 8, 16, 32, not 4.

The library tagged each cDNA molecule with unique molecular identifiers. TCRdb processed the RACE reads anew with MiXCR; each CDR3 protein has one entry. The sample has about 110,000 distinct CDR3 sequences, approximately 36% seen once. The length of the CDR3 is 15 residues. The V gene's germline CDR1 is MGHDK and CDR2 SYGVNS. Trimming cost V 6 bases and J 2 bases; bases outside gene matches: 7. This clonotype was observed a handful of times. Its antigen is as yet unknown. Noted time point: patch test 3, about 24 weeks after DPC sensitization. Stated treatment: therapeutic diphenylcyclopropenone sensitization with weekly scalp DPC.

The source of this sequence is a man aged 40-49 years with alopecia areata. Some clones in this sample may be carry-over from other donors' samples. Sequenced here: whole blood, sampled in connection with sensitization to the hapten diphenylcyclopropenone (DPC). The chain recombines TRBV25-1 with TRBJ2-1; 7 positions match TRBD2. CDR3 in amino acids: CASSASSGPYNEQFF. The CDR3 DNA reads TGTGCCAGCAGCGCTTCTAGCGGACCCTACAATGAGCAGTTCTTC.